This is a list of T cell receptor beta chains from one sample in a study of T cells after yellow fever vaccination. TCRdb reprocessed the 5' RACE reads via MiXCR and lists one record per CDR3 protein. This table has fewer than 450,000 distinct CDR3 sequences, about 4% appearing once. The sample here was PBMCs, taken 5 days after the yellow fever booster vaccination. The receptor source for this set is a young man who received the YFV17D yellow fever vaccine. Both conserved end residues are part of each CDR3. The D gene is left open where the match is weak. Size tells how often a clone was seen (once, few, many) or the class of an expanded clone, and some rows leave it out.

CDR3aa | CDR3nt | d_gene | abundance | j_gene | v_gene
CASSPPEGANEKLFF | TGTGCCAGCTCACCACCGGAGGGAGCTAATGAAAAACTGTTTTTT | - | many | TRBJ1-4 | TRBV18
CSARDVTGGMAPLHF | TGCAGTGCTAGAGATGTAACAGGGGGCATGGCACCCCTCCACTTT | TRBD1 | - | TRBJ1-6 | TRBV20-1
CASSRRTDYGYTF | TGTGCCAGCAGCCGCCGGACAGACTATGGCTACACCTTC | - | few | TRBJ1-2 | TRBV12-3/TRBV12-4
CASSPLLGSNEKLFF | TGTGCCAGCAGTCCCCTTTTGGGCTCTAATGAAAAACTGTTTTTT | - | - | TRBJ1-4 | TRBV27
CASSLGISGGAVDTQYF | TGTGCCAGCAGCTTAGGCATAAGCGGGGGGGCCGTAGATACGCAGTATTTT | TRBD2 | many | TRBJ2-3 | TRBV7-2
CASSHVDSLETQYF | TGTGCCAGCAGCCACGTGGACTCATTGGAGACCCAGTACTTC | - | - | TRBJ2-5 | TRBV7-9
CASTPGGAVYEQYF | TGTGCCAGCACTCCGGGGGGGGCGGTTTACGAGCAGTACTTC | TRBD2 | few | TRBJ2-7 | TRBV27
CSASMANQPQHF | TGCAGTGCTAGTATGGCCAACCAGCCCCAGCATTTT | - | few | TRBJ1-5 | TRBV20-1
CATSRVRLVRGNQPQHF | TGTGCCACCAGCAGAGTTAGGCTAGTCAGGGGCAATCAGCCCCAGCATTTT | - | - | TRBJ1-5 | TRBV15
CASSSTGQKETQYF | TGCGCCAGCAGTTCAACGGGACAGAAAGAGACCCAGTACTTC | TRBD1 | many | TRBJ2-5 | TRBV5-1
CASSFSTGNYEQYF | TGCGCCAGCAGCTTTTCGACAGGGAACTACGAGCAGTACTTC | TRBD1 | - | TRBJ2-7 | TRBV4-3
CASSSPTRGLVEQFF | TGTGCCAGCAGCTCCCCGACTAGAGGTCTTGTTGAGCAGTTCTTC | - | few | TRBJ2-1 | TRBV11-2
CASSLHQNGYTF | TGTGCCAGCAGCTTGCACCAGAACGGCTACACCTTC | - | few | TRBJ1-2 | TRBV7-2
CASSLRTVSGWANTGELFF | TGCGCCAGCAGCCTCCGAACGGTCTCCGGTTGGGCGAACACCGGGGAGCTGTTTTTT | - | many | TRBJ2-2 | TRBV5-1
CASSGGVAQHF | TGCGCCAGCAGCGGGGGGGTGGCCCAGCATTTT | - | few | TRBJ1-5 | TRBV4-1
CASSPQGRQDSPLHF | TGTGCCAGCTCACCGCAAGGACGTCAAGATTCACCCCTCCACTTT | - | - | TRBJ1-6 | TRBV18
CASSQVWLQDTQYF | TGCGCCAGCAGCCAAGTGTGGCTGCAGGATACGCAGTATTTT | - | many | TRBJ2-3 | TRBV4-3
CASNQPQHF | TGTGCCAGCAATCAGCCCCAGCATTTT | - | few | TRBJ1-5 | TRBV25-1
CASSTSLTGTDLYGYTF | TGTGCCAGTAGTACCTCCTTAACTGGGACGGATCTTTATGGCTACACCTTC | - | - | TRBJ1-2 | TRBV19
CASSGQANQPQHF | TGTGCCAGCAGCGGACAGGCCAATCAGCCCCAGCATTTT | TRBD1 | few | TRBJ1-5 | TRBV12-3/TRBV12-4
CATSWGSDNSPLHF | TGTGCCACCAGTTGGGGATCGGATAATTCACCCCTCCACTTT | - | few | TRBJ1-6 | TRBV15
CASRTTGGSNQPQHF | TGTGCCAGCAGGACGACAGGGGGTAGCAATCAGCCCCAGCATTTT | TRBD1 | many | TRBJ1-5 | TRBV6-2/TRBV6-3
CASSLVMGQGIETQYF | TGTGCCAGCAGCTTAGTGATGGGACAGGGGATCGAGACCCAGTACTTC | TRBD1 | many | TRBJ2-5 | TRBV7-9
CATSDRASGGLYNEQFF | TGTGCCACCAGTGATCGAGCTAGCGGGGGGCTATACAATGAGCAGTTCTTC | TRBD2 | few | TRBJ2-1 | TRBV24-1
CASSGGQVREKLFF | TGCGCCAGCAGCGGGGGACAGGTTCGGGAAAAACTGTTTTTT | TRBD1 | few | TRBJ1-4 | TRBV5-1
CATSRAGNDGYTF | TGTGCCACCAGCAGAGCAGGGAACGATGGCTACACCTTC | - | few | TRBJ1-2 | TRBV15
CASGAIGAGLYNEQFF | TGTGCCAGCGGCGCTATCGGGGCAGGCCTATACAATGAGCAGTTCTTC | - | many | TRBJ2-1 | TRBV6-5
CATWAGTTYNEQFF | TGTGCCACGTGGGCGGGGACCACCTACAATGAGCAGTTCTTC | - | few | TRBJ2-1 | TRBV19
CASSRDRDGEQYF | TGTGCCAGCTCACGGGACAGGGATGGCGAGCAGTACTTC | TRBD1 | - | TRBJ2-7 | TRBV18
CASSFEGTGANVLTF | TGTGCCAGCAGTTTTGAAGGGACTGGGGCCAACGTCCTGACTTTC | - | - | TRBJ2-6 | TRBV27
CASSLRGSGGETQYF | TGTGCCAGCAGCTTAAGGGGATCAGGGGGAGAGACCCAGTACTTC | TRBD1 | many | TRBJ2-5 | TRBV7-2
CASSLVPTNEQFF | TGCGCCAGCAGCTTGGTGCCCACCAATGAGCAGTTCTTC | - | many | TRBJ2-1 | TRBV5-1
CSGSPDGASGNTIYF | TGCAGTGGAAGCCCCGACGGGGCATCTGGAAACACCATATATTTT | - | few | TRBJ1-3 | TRBV20-1
CASSEGRSPLHF | TGTGCCAGCAGTGAGGGGAGATCACCCCTCCACTTT | - | - | TRBJ1-6 | TRBV6-1
CASSQGRGLAGVQETQYF | TGCGCCAGCAGCCAAGGCCGGGGACTAGCGGGGGTGCAAGAGACCCAGTACTTC | TRBD2 | - | TRBJ2-5 | TRBV4-1
CASTDRMNEQFF | TGTGCCAGCACCGATCGGATGAATGAGCAGTTCTTC | - | few | TRBJ2-1 | TRBV7-2